This T cell receptor (beta chain) was recovered during a study of T cell responses to AZD1222 COVID-19 vaccine. Sequenced by immunoSEQ multiplex PCR; TCRdb stores in-frame clones only, minus some. The sample includes some 170,000 clones, just over 90% seen only once; the top ten take about 4.6%. The CDR3 is made up of 17 amino acids. Per the germline V gene, CDR1 is SGHNT and CDR2 is YYREEE (reference sequence). V dropped 4 bases and J dropped 1 base, with 20 bases sitting between them. The V and J genes are TRBV5-4 and TRBJ2-5; TRBD2 might be the D (6 bases). The source material was peripheral blood, sampled on day 0 of MenACWY control vaccination. The TCR comes from an adult in good health. In DNA, the CDR3 is TGTGCCAGCAGCGTTCCGTCGGGACTCCGGGGCCAAGAGACCCAGTACTTC. This translates into CASSVPSGLRGQETQYF.